This entry lists 12 T cell receptor beta chains sequenced from one sample in a study of blood T cell repertoires in COVID-19. The assay was immunoSEQ multiplex PCR, and TCRdb's table has in-frame clones only and misses some. The repertoire has 40,000 or so clones, over 80% of them found once; the top ten carry 5% to 7%. What was sequenced was peripheral blood. The receptor set was obtained from a man between 50 and 59 years old with active COVID-19.

The genes are TRBV6-5 and TRBJ1-1; 7 positions agree with TRBD1. This CDR3 is built from 15 residues. Looked up from germline, CDR1 is MNHEY and CDR2 is SVGAGI. The junction had 9 bases not matched to a gene; V was cut back by 1 base and J by 7 bases. The CDR3: CASSYYPTGQNEAFF. DNA for the CDR3: TGTGCCAGCAGTTACTACCCGACAGGGCAGAATGAAGCTTTCTTT.

This clone has just one count. The chain recombines TRBV10-3 with TRBJ2-5; 9 bases agree with TRBD2. The CDR3 runs 18 residues. With 8 bases clipped from V and 2 bases from J, the junction kept 18 bases outside the gene matches. Germline loops: CDR1 ENHRY, CDR2 SYGVKD. This CDR3 is CAISRPLAGGPGQETQYF. DNA for the CDR3: TGTGCCATCTCACGTCCCCTGGCGGGAGGGCCTGGACAAGAGACCCAGTACTTC.

This chain connects TRBV28 to TRBJ2-3; no clear D gene. Trimming cost V 2 bases and J 4 bases, with 7 bases left between them. Germline CDR1 reads MDHEN; CDR2 reads SYDVKM. The CDR3 is 13 amino acids. CDR3 amino acids: CASSLIAPDTQYF. CDR3 in DNA: TGTGCCAGCAGTTTAATTGCGCCAGATACGCAGTATTTT.

The chain joins TRBV5-6 to TRBJ2-7; a possible D gene is TRBD1 (7 bases). With 6 bases removed from V and 13 bases from J, the gap between germline ends came to 29 bases. Per germline, CDR1 SGHDT and CDR2 YYEEEE. CDR3 size: 15 residues. CDR3: CASNQSPTGPGVLYF. Here the CDR3 DNA reads TGTGCCAGCAACCAATCCCCGACAGGGCCGGGGGTACTATACTTC.

This clone was seen only once. J is TRBJ1-5 and V is TRBV7-8; 7 nucleotides align to TRBD1. The germline V gene encodes CDR1 SGHVS and CDR2 FQNEAQ. The CDR3 consists of 18 residues. The V segment lost 5 bases and the J segment 3 bases; nucleotides outside the gene matches: 16. Here the CDR3 DNA reads TGTGCCAGCAGCCTCCTTAGATGGACAGGCCTAATCAATCAGCCCCAGCATTTT. Translating it yields CASSLLRWTGLINQPQHF.

The V and J genes are TRBV7-8 and TRBJ1-2; D not certain. Germline loops: CDR1 SGHVS, CDR2 FQNEAQ. V lost 6 bases to trimming and J lost 5 bases, with 10 bases between them. This CDR3 is built from 12 residues. The CDR3 loop is CASRAFNYGYTF. As DNA, the CDR3 is TGTGCCAGCAGGGCTTTCAATTATGGCTACACCTTC.

The gene calls are TRBV21-1 and TRBJ1-5; the table's D call, TRBD1, was not checked against the DNA. TRBV21-1 constitutes a pseudogene. The CDR3 is 15 residues long. CDR3 nucleotide sequence: TGTGCCAGCAGCAAAGTAAGGCAGGGGGGTCAGCCCCAGCATTTT. Protein sequence: CASSKVRQGGQPQHF.

The chain employs TRBV3-1 (or the pseudogene TRBV3-2) and TRBJ1-5; D is undetermined. Germline-derived CDR1 and CDR2 are LGHDT and YNNKEL (reference sequence). V was pared by 1 base and J by 7 bases, with 11 bases between. There are 14 residues in the CDR3. For the CDR3, the DNA is TGTGCCAGCAGCCAAGGTTTCTTTCTACAGCCCCAGCATTTT. It encodes CASSQGFFLQPQHF.

V and J are TRBV25-1 and TRBJ2-7; 7 bases line up with TRBD1. V was pared by 5 bases and J by 10 bases, with 11 bases of the junction left unmatched. CDR1 and CDR2 (germline): MGHDK, SYGVNS. There are 13 residues in the CDR3. Here the CDR3 reads CASSLRDSGGQYF. The CDR3 DNA reads as TGTGCCAGCAGTCTCCGGGACAGCGGCGGACAGTACTTC.

CDR3 nucleotides: TGCGCCAGCAGCCCTCTCGGAGTTTCCTACAATGAGCAGTTCTTC. Translated: CASSPLGVSYNEQFF. This sequence joins TRBV5-1 and TRBJ2-1; D unclear. The CDR3 is 15 residues long. Germline CDR1 reads SGHRS; CDR2 reads YFSETQ. Deletions cut 4 bases from V and 1 base from J, with 12 bases between.

This sequence joins TRBV10-3 and TRBJ2-7; D gene uncertain. The CDR3 has 13 residues. Trimming removed 9 bases from V and 3 bases from J, with 15 bases in between. The germline V gene has CDR1 ENHRY and CDR2 SYGVKD. The DNA of the CDR3 is TGTGCCATTTCAATAGAGGTGGGCTACGAGCAGTACTTC. This translates into CAISIEVGYEQYF.

The chain couples TRBV7-8 to TRBJ1-5; the match to TRBD1 covers 9 bases. The CDR3 consists of 18 residues. V was pared by 5 bases and J by 0 bases, with 11 bases of the junction left unmatched. CDR1 and CDR2 (germline): SGHVS, FQNEAQ. CDR3 bases: TGTGCCAGCAGCCTACGGGGGACAGGGAGATATAGCAATCAGCCCCAGCATTTT. This translates into CASSLRGTGRYSNQPQHF.